Listed here are 24 T cell receptor beta chains from one sample, sequenced in a study of human T cells and chemical hapten exposure. As for time point: healthy volunteer bleed at 2 weeks. Extraction of total RNA was performed on unfractionated whole blood. MiXCR, run by TCRdb on the RACE reads, gives a single entry per CDR3 protein. This table has about 47,000 distinct CDR3 sequences, approximately 4.8% appearing once. Source material: whole blood. All receptors derive from a human donor in good health. Some clones in this sample may be carry-over from other donors' samples.

Concerning this clonotype: A read error is possible here, since a much larger clone lies one base away. J is TRBJ2-7 and V is TRBV30; TRBD1 matches at 9 bases. This CDR3 contains 12 residues. V was clipped by 8 bases and J by 9 bases; unmatched bases: 11. Germline V CDR1 and CDR2: GTSNPN, SVGIG (reference sequence). The CDR3 region is CARKDRGVGQYF. The CDR3 DNA is TGTGCCAGGAAGGACAGGGGAGTAGGGCAGTACTTC.

Many counts were recorded for this clonotype. The V gene is TRBV4-1, the J gene TRBJ1-1, with TRBD1 identical over 10 bases. Germline V gives CDR1 MGHRA, CDR2 YSYEKL. The CDR3 is 13 amino acids. The V gene end was trimmed by 3 bases and the J gene end by 10 bases; junction bases not matched to a gene: 5. The chain's CDR3 is CASSQGTGERAFF. As DNA, the CDR3 is TGCGCCAGCAGCCAGGGGACAGGGGAGAGAGCTTTCTTT.

This clonotype was found many times. In nucleotides, the CDR3 is TGCGCCAGCATAGCCCTAAGCGGAATCCCTAAGCAGTTCTTC. The encoded protein is CASIALSGIPKQFF. The V and J genes are TRBV10-2 and TRBJ2-1; D is possibly TRBD2 (5 bases). Per the germline V gene, CDR1 is WSHSY and CDR2 is SAAADI. The CDR3 contains 14 residues. V lost 7 bases and J lost 11, with 21 bases in between.

The table lists this clonotype with a count of one. This clone may be a read error of a much larger clone one base away. This sequence joins TRBV29-1 and TRBJ2-3, with a tentative D call TRBD1 (5 bases). The V end lost 5 bases, the J end lost 3 bases, and 12 bases lay between the germline ends. The length of the CDR3 is 13 residues. Germline CDR1 reads SQVTM; CDR2 reads ANQGSEA. The DNA of the CDR3 is TGCAGCGTTCAGGCCCAGGGTACAGATACGCAGTATTTT. It specifies CSVQAQGTDTQYF.

The chain carries TRBV13 and TRBJ2-4; TRBD1 agrees at 9 bases. This CDR3 contains 17 residues. The J segment lost 3 bases and the V segment lost 0 bases, leaving 6 bases of the junction unmatched. Germline CDR1 and CDR2: PRHDT and FYEKMQ (reference sequence). For the CDR3, the DNA is TGTGCCAGCAGCTTAGGAGGGGACAGGGTGGTCAAAAACATTCAGTACTTC. It codes for CASSLGGDRVVKNIQYF. The variable domain in full, with the rest retrieved from reference TRBV13 and TRBJ2-4, is AAGVIQSPRHLIKEKRETATLKCYPIPRHDTVYWYQQGPGQDPQFLISFYEKMQSDKGSIPDRFSAQQFSDYHSELNMSSLELGDSALYFCASSLGGDRVVKNIQYFGAGTRLSVL.

This clonotype was detected ten times or more. The chain links TRBV29-1 to TRBJ2-2, with D uncertain. This CDR3 contains 12 residues. V was clipped by 2 bases and J by 7 bases, with 8 bases between them. Germline lookup yields CDR1 SQVTM and CDR2 ANQGSEA. CDR3 in amino acids: CSVETDIGELFF. CDR3 DNA: TGCAGCGTTGAAACGGATATCGGGGAGCTGTTTTTT.

The rearrangement links TRBV6-5 to TRBJ2-3; possibly TRBD2 for D (6 bases). Germline V CDR1 and CDR2: MNHEY, SVGAGI. V lost 4 bases to trimming and J lost 6 bases, with 14 bases between them. CDR3 length: 14 amino acids. CDR3: CASSSGTLADTQYF. In DNA form, the CDR3 reads TGTGCCAGCAGTTCCGGGACTCTTGCTGATACGCAGTATTTT.

Ten or more counts support this clonotype. This chain connects TRBV14 to TRBJ1-3; no clear D gene. This CDR3 contains 16 residues. Trimming cost V 1 base and J 0 bases, with 10 bases left between them. The germline CDR1 and CDR2 sequences are SGHDN and FVKESK. CDR3 in amino acids: CASSQVRGISGNTIYF. The CDR3 coding sequence is TGTGCCAGCAGCCAAGTCCGGGGTATCTCTGGAAACACCATATATTTT. The complete variable domain, with remaining parts taken from reference TRBV14 and TRBJ1-3, reads EAGVTQFPSHSVIEKGQTVTLRCDPISGHDNLYWYRRVMGKEIKFLLHFVKESKQDESGMPNNRFLAERTGGTYSTLKVQPAELEDSGVYFCASSQVRGISGNTIYFGEGSWLTVV.

This clonotype has ten or more counts. CDR3 in DNA: TGTGCCAGCAGTTCTGCGGGAACGCGAATAACAGATACGCAGTATTTT. It encodes CASSSAGTRITDTQYF. The V and J genes are TRBV27 and TRBJ2-3; possible D gene TRBD2, 6 bases. The CDR3 runs to 16 residues. Germline CDR1 and CDR2: MNHEY and SMNVEV (reference sequence). V lost 4 bases, J lost 3 bases, and 17 bases lay in between.

This clonotype occurred many times. V and J are TRBV5-1 and TRBJ2-7, with D possibly being TRBD2 (6 bases). V was shortened by 5 bases and J by 1 base, with 16 bases between the two germline ends. The germline V gene encodes CDR1 SGHRS and CDR2 YFSETQ. The CDR3 has 15 residues. CDR3 nucleotide sequence: TGCGCCAGCAGGAATCTGGACGGGGGATCCTACGAGCAGTACTTC. Its translation is CASRNLDGGSYEQYF.

This clonotype occurred many times. This CDR3 reads CSARDQERGGYTF. CDR3 nucleotides: TGCAGTGCTAGAGATCAGGAGCGAGGTGGCTACACCTTC. V and J are TRBV20-1 and TRBJ1-2, with D uncertain. V lost 0 bases and J 7 bases, leaving 12 bases between the germline ends. The CDR3 has 13 residues. Per the germline V gene, CDR1 is DFQATT and CDR2 is SNEGSKA (reference sequence).

This clonotype was counted at least ten times. The gene calls are TRBV7-2 and TRBJ2-5, with TRBD1 matching 7 bases. The length of the CDR3 is 16 residues. After removal of 3 bases from V and 6 bases from J, the junction contained 13 bases not matched to a gene. The germline gives CDR1 SGHTA, CDR2 FQGNSA. The CDR3 loop is CASSFGTGVVEKTQYF. The DNA for the CDR3 is TGTGCCAGCAGCTTCGGAACAGGGGTTGTTGAAAAGACCCAGTACTTC.

Notes on this clonotype: Just one base apart from a much larger clone, this may be a read error. This chain uses TRBV4-1 with TRBJ1-5, with D perhaps TRBD1 (5 bases). This CDR3 has 16 residues. Germline values: CDR1 MGHRA, CDR2 YSYEKL. The CDR3 region is CAGSQWGRSGGQPQHF. CDR3 nucleotide sequence: TGCGCCGGCAGCCAATGGGGGAGGTCTGGCGGGCAGCCCCAGCATTTT.

This clonotype showed up many times. The genes are TRBV6-4 and TRBJ1-2; D ambiguous. Germline V gives CDR1 MRHNA, CDR2 SNTAGT. The CDR3 covers 16 residues. V lost 0 bases to trimming and J lost 1 base, with 12 bases between them. The CDR3 protein is CASSDSDLAGNYGYTF. CDR3 DNA sequence: TGTGCCAGCAGTGACTCCGACCTGGCCGGTAACTATGGCTACACCTTC.

At least ten counts were recorded for this clonotype. The chain couples TRBV28 to TRBJ2-7, with TRBD2 identical over 8 bases. The CDR3 has 15 residues. Trimming at V came to 7 bases and at J to 2 bases, leaving 10 bases not matched to a gene. Germline V CDR1 and CDR2: MDHEN, SYDVKM. The CDR3 DNA sequence: TGTGCCAGCATGGCGTCTGGGACTAGTACCTACGAGCAGTACTTC. Its protein product is CASMASGTSTYEQYF.

This clonotype was detected many times. This sequence joins TRBV27 and TRBJ1-2; 11 bases line up with TRBD1. V lost 3 bases, J lost 4 bases, and 1 base stayed unmatched. Germline CDR1 reads MNHEY; CDR2 reads SMNVEV (reference sequence). There are 14 residues in the CDR3. The CDR3 sequence is CASSLGTGGYGYTF. The CDR3, as DNA: TGTGCCAGCAGTTTGGGGACAGGGGGCTATGGCTACACCTTC.

This clonotype was detected many times. V usage is TRBV4-1 and J usage is TRBJ2-3, with 7 positions matching TRBD2. This CDR3 comprises 16 residues. Per the germline V gene, CDR1 is MGHRA and CDR2 is YSYEKL. Trimming took 2 bases from V and 4 from J; bases not matched to a gene: 9. Here the CDR3 DNA reads TGCGCCAGCAGCCAACCCTCTCGGGGGAGGGCAGATACGCAGTATTTT. Protein sequence: CASSQPSRGRADTQYF.

Ten or more counts support this clonotype. The chain links TRBV7-9 to TRBJ1-1, with a tentative D call TRBD1 (5 bases). Germline V gene lookup returns CDR1 SEHNR and CDR2 FQNEAQ (reference sequence). The CDR3 length is 13 residues. V lost 3 bases and J lost 8, with 13 bases in between. This chain's CDR3 is CASSFGARQEAFF. The CDR3 nucleotides read TGTGCCAGCAGCTTTGGGGCCAGGCAAGAAGCTTTCTTT.

The table lists this clonotype with many counts. J is TRBJ2-6 and V is TRBV27; 7 bases line up with TRBD2. Germline loops: CDR1 MNHEY, CDR2 SMNVEV (reference sequence). The CDR3 sequence is 14 residues long. V trimming: 2 bases; J trimming: 9 bases; junction bases outside the gene matches: 4. In DNA form, the CDR3 reads TGTGCCAGCAGTTTAATGGCTAGCGGCAACGTCCTGACTTTC. Encoded protein: CASSLMASGNVLTF.

Ten or more counts support this clonotype. The V call is TRBV29-1, the J call TRBJ2-6; D is ambiguous. Germline loops: CDR1 SQVTM, CDR2 ANQGSEA. This CDR3 has 13 amino acids. V lost 6 bases and J lost 0, with 6 bases in between. The CDR3 is CSVARSGANVLTF. DNA for the CDR3: TGCAGCGTAGCACGCTCTGGGGCCAACGTCCTGACTTTC. Full variable domain (rest looked up from reference TRBV29-1 and TRBJ2-6): SAVISQKPSRDICQRGTSLTIQCQVDSQVTMMFWYRQQPGQSLTLIATANQGSEATYESGFVIDKFPISRPNLTFSTLTVSNMSPEDSSIYLCSVARSGANVLTFGAGSRLTVL.

In this sample, this clonotype turned up many times. The chain combines TRBV20-1 with TRBJ1-1; D gene uncertain. V shed 5 bases and J shed 7 bases, with 20 bases lying between them. This CDR3 contains 14 residues. CDR1 and CDR2 from the germline V gene are DFQATT and SNEGSKA (reference sequence). The CDR3 DNA is TGCAGTGCTTCTGACTCTCCGTCGGGAGGTGAAGCTTTCTTT. Its translation: CSASDSPSGGEAFF.

This clonotype was seen repeatedly, ten times or more. The chain combines TRBV14 with TRBJ2-3; 9 nucleotides line up with TRBD2. V shed 7 bases and J 1 base; nucleotides not matched to a gene: 9. CDR1 and CDR2 (germline): SGHDN, FVKESK. This CDR3 has 16 residues. CDR3 loop: CASNHPRTSGTDTQYF. DNA of the CDR3: TGTGCCAGCAACCATCCCCGGACTAGCGGCACAGATACGCAGTATTTT. The full variable domain, rest sourced from reference TRBV14 and TRBJ2-3, is EAGVTQFPSHSVIEKGQTVTLRCDPISGHDNLYWYRRVMGKEIKFLLHFVKESKQDESGMPNNRFLAERTGGTYSTLKVQPAELEDSGVYFCASNHPRTSGTDTQYFGPGTRLTVL.

This clonotype has ten or more counts. This chain connects TRBV29-1 to TRBJ2-5; either TRBD1 or TRBD2 may supply D (6 bases each). Per germline, CDR1 SQVTM and CDR2 ANQGSEA. V lost 5 bases and J lost 7, with 14 bases in between. CDR3 size: 12 residues. CDR3 DNA sequence: TGCAGCGTTCAGGGGAAGGGGGGGACCCAGTACTTC. Its protein is CSVQGKGGTQYF.

This clonotype came up many times. This chain links TRBV14 with TRBJ2-7; possible D gene TRBD1, 5 bases. The V end was cut by 2 bases, the J end by 1 base, with 15 bases between. CDR1 is SGHDN, CDR2 FVKESK, per germline. The CDR3 runs to 16 residues. CDR3 region: CASSQKLRGNSYEQYF. The CDR3, as DNA: TGTGCCAGCAGCCAAAAGCTAAGGGGAAATTCCTACGAGCAGTACTTC.